The clone carrying this T cell receptor beta chain showed up many times. Its specificity is unknown. cDNA molecules, individually, were tagged with unique molecular identifiers. A single record per CDR3 protein comes from TCRdb applying MiXCR to the 5' RACE reads. Of 100,000 to 130,000 distinct CDR3 sequences listed, about 12% are singletons. Trimming took 1 base from V and 4 from J; bases not matched to a gene: 8. The length of the CDR3 is 16 residues. Germline lookup yields CDR1 SGHTA and CDR2 FQGTGA. The data stem from a study of early T cells in non-severe SARS-CoV-2 infection. The wider study: Sequencing used unsorted whole-blood bulk RNA, so chains lack pairing.

General study points: Comparison of clonotypes with VDJdb favored anti-spike CD8 responses while missing private and CD4 specificities.

The sequenced sample was whole blood. The rearrangement links TRBV7-3 to TRBJ2-5; 8 bases are shared with TRBD1. This TCR derives from an adult who was a healthcare worker with PCR-confirmed SARS-CoV-2 infection or an uninfected control (not recorded which). CDR3 protein: CASSLSSGQGGETQYF. In nucleotides, the CDR3 is TGTGCCAGCAGCTTAAGTTCCGGACAGGGCGGAGAGACCCAGTACTTC.